The next 2 T cell receptor beta chains were all read from a single sample in a study of early T cells in non-severe SARS-CoV-2 infection. Using its own MiXCR run on the 5' RACE reads, TCRdb lists one record per CDR3 protein. The repertoire holds fewer than 100,000 distinct CDR3 sequences, with 8.5% to 10% as singletons. Sequencing input: whole blood. These receptors were collected from an adult who was a healthcare worker with PCR-confirmed SARS-CoV-2 infection or an uninfected control (not recorded which).

The chain joins TRBV6-6 to TRBJ1-3; no clear D. The CDR3 is made up of 14 amino acids. Trimming stripped 2 bases from V and 5 bases from J, with 10 bases between. Germline CDR1 reads MNHNY; CDR2 reads SVGAGI (reference sequence). CDR3 loop: CASSYEGSRNTIYF. Written as DNA, the CDR3 is TGTGCCAGCAGTTACGAGGGCAGTCGAAACACCATATATTTT.

This clonotype has at least ten counts. The V and J genes are TRBV4-1 and TRBJ1-4; D is ambiguous. Germline V gene data show CDR1 as MGHRA and CDR2 as YSYEKL. The V end was cut by 1 base, the J end by 3 bases, with 9 bases between. The CDR3 length is 15 residues. In DNA form, the CDR3 reads TGCGCCAGCAGCCAAGGGGTGGAGTCTAATGAAAAACTGTTTTTT. Its translation: CASSQGVESNEKLFF.